Below, 26 T cell receptor beta chains from the same sample are listed, as sequenced in a study of T cells in Graves' hyperthyroidism and ophthalmopathy. TCR beta CDR3 region amplification was performed from RNA transcripts. HTBI primers were employed in a first-round RT-PCR of the TCR CDR3. TCRdb reprocessed the multiplex PCR reads with MiXCR, giving one entry per CDR3 protein. Here the sample spans 400,000 to 550,000 distinct CDR3 sequences, around a quarter being singletons. The sample taken for sequencing was blood. The receptor set was obtained from a woman younger than 45 with Graves' ophthalmopathy.

The chain has TRBV28 and TRBJ1-2; 10 nucleotides agree with TRBD1. The junction had 4 bases not matched to a gene; V was cut back by 6 bases and J by 0 bases. This CDR3 has 15 residues. The germline V gene has CDR1 MDHEN and CDR2 SYDVKM. The CDR3 coding sequence is TGTGCCAGCAGGCCTGGGACAGGGGCTAACTATGGCTACACCTTC. Translating gives CASRPGTGANYGYTF.

V and J are TRBV5-1 and TRBJ1-5; D might be TRBD1 (6 bases). The CDR3 sequence is 15 residues long. CDR1 and CDR2 (germline): SGHRS, YFSETQ. The V end lost 4 bases, the J end lost 2 bases, and 13 bases lay between the germline ends. The CDR3, as DNA: TGCGCCAGCAGCCCGGGGGCAGGGGGCAATCAGCCCCAGCATTTT. Encoded protein: CASSPGAGGNQPQHF. Looking up the rest from reference TRBV5-1 and TRBJ1-5 gives the full variable domain: KAGVTQTPRYLIKTRGQQVTLSCSPISGHRSVSWYQQTPGQGLQFLFEYFSETQRNKGNFPGRFSGRQFSNSRSEMNVSTLELGDSALYLCASSPGAGGNQPQHFGDGTRLSIL.

This clonotype was observed many times. The chain combines TRBV24-1 with TRBJ2-1, with D possibly called TRBD1 or TRBD2 (5 bases each). The CDR3 totals 15 residues. The germline gives CDR1 KGHDR, CDR2 SFDVKD. The V gene lost 2 bases and the J gene lost 7 bases, with 14 bases spanning the gap. CDR3 in DNA: TGTGCCACCAGTGATTCGGGGCTCCGGGTAAATGAGCAGTTCTTC. It specifies CATSDSGLRVNEQFF.

This clonotype has a handful of counts. This chain uses TRBV20-1 with TRBJ2-5; D is unresolved. This CDR3 is 14 amino acids long. Germline V gene data show CDR1 as DFQATT and CDR2 as SNEGSKA (reference sequence). Trimming took off 1 base at V and 5 bases at J, with 14 bases between the two ends. As DNA, the CDR3 is TGCAGTGCTAGAGCTCGGCTGGGTGCGGAGACCCAGTACTTC. Amino acids: CSARARLGAETQYF.

V gene TRBV6-1 combines with J gene TRBJ2-7, with D maybe TRBD2 (5 bases). There are 12 residues in the CDR3. The germline CDR1 and CDR2 sequences are MNHNS and SASEGT. The germline V and J ends were trimmed by 4 bases and 5 bases, with 9 bases remaining between them. CDR3 sequence reads: CASSGTAHEQYF. The DNA for the CDR3 is TGTGCCAGCAGTGGGACTGCCCACGAGCAGTACTTC.

The chain recombines TRBV3-1 with TRBJ1-2; D gene unclear. CDR1 is LGHDT and CDR2 is YNNKEL in the germline V gene (reference sequence). Trimming stripped 4 bases from V and 3 bases from J, with 12 bases between. The CDR3 is 14 amino acids. The CDR3 DNA is TGTGCCAGCAGCCGTCAGGCCCGACACTATGGCTACACCTTC. Translation: CASSRQARHYGYTF.

This chain joins TRBV12-3 or TRBV12-4 and TRBJ2-5; TRBD2 is a possible D gene (5 bases). CDR3 length: 13 amino acids. V shed 3 bases and J shed 5 bases, with 10 bases lying between them. This CDR3 reads CASSFEGIETQYF. CDR3 DNA: TGTGCCAGCAGTTTCGAGGGAATCGAGACCCAGTACTTC.

The rearrangement links TRBV27 to TRBJ1-2; a possible D gene is TRBD1 (6 bases). The CDR3 is 15 residues long. Trimming pared 4 bases from V and 1 base from J, leaving 13 bases between. The germline V gene has CDR1 MNHEY and CDR2 SMNVEV (reference sequence). DNA of the CDR3: TGTGCCAGCAGTTCCTACCGGACAGATAACTATGGCTACACCTTC. This encodes CASSSYRTDNYGYTF.

The rearrangement uses TRBV6-2 or TRBV6-3 and TRBJ1-5, with D maybe TRBD1 (5 bases). Trimming pared 6 bases from V and 2 bases from J, leaving 23 bases between. Germline values: CDR1 MNHEY, CDR2 SVGEGT. This CDR3 has 18 amino acids. For the CDR3, the DNA is TGTGCCAGCAGCCTCTGGAGTTCGGGTGCCAGGGGCAATCAGCCCCAGCATTTT. Protein sequence: CASSLWSSGARGNQPQHF.

This clonotype was seen a few times. In nucleotides, the CDR3 is TGTGCCAGCAGCGCTTATCATCAGGGTCAGTCGAACACCATATATTTT. As protein: CASSAYHQGQSNTIYF. The chain couples TRBV9 to TRBJ1-3, with D possibly TRBD1 on 5 matching bases. From germline, CDR1 is SGDLS and CDR2 YYNGEE. This CDR3 has 16 amino acids. Trimming shortened V by 3 bases and J by 7 bases, and 20 bases separated the two germline ends.

In this sample, this clonotype turned up many times. V and J are TRBV7-2 and TRBJ1-1; D unresolved. V was trimmed by 1 base and J by 7 bases, leaving 10 bases between them. Germline lookup yields CDR1 SGHTA and CDR2 FQGNSA. CDR3 size: 13 residues. CDR3 residues: CASSLVLGYEAFF. CDR3 DNA sequence: TGTGCCAGCAGCTTAGTACTTGGCTATGAAGCTTTCTTT.

This clonotype has ten or more counts. The genes are TRBV7-9 and TRBJ2-7, with 9 bases identical to TRBD2. CDR3 length: 14 residues. Trimming at V came to 5 bases and at J to 4 bases, leaving 6 bases not matched to a gene. Germline V gene sequence: CDR1 SEHNR, CDR2 FQNEAQ (reference sequence). CDR3 residues: CASSPRLAGYEQYF. DNA for the CDR3: TGTGCCAGCAGCCCCCGGCTAGCGGGGTACGAGCAGTACTTC.

This clonotype was observed many times. V usage is TRBV6-5 and J usage is TRBJ1-1; D remains ambiguous. The CDR3 consists of 11 residues. Between the trimmed V and J ends, which lost 0 bases and 10 bases, there was a span of 6 bases. Germline V gives CDR1 MNHEY, CDR2 SVGAGI. The CDR3 loop reads CASSYSDGAFF. The CDR3 DNA is TGTGCCAGCAGTTACTCAGATGGAGCTTTCTTT.

This clonotype has a count of ten or more. The CDR3 DNA reads as TGTGCCTGGAGTCCCCAGTCCGTCTATGGCTACACCTTC. This codes for CAWSPQSVYGYTF. This chain joins TRBV30 and TRBJ1-2, with D uncertain. Trimming pared 2 bases from V and 4 bases from J, leaving 11 bases between. Per the germline V gene, CDR1 is GTSNPN and CDR2 is SVGIG (reference sequence). The CDR3 covers 13 residues.

This clonotype was seen a single time. V gene TRBV20-1 combines with J gene TRBJ1-5, with D possibly TRBD1 on 6 matching bases. The germline gives CDR1 DFQATT, CDR2 SNEGSKA (reference sequence). The CDR3 is 15 amino acids. V lost 2 bases, J lost 0 bases, and 11 bases lay in between. The CDR3 DNA reads as TGCAGTGCTAGACCCCAGGGGTCTAGCAATCAGCCCCAGCATTTT. Protein sequence: CSARPQGSSNQPQHF.

This clonotype was found once. The J gene is TRBJ1-1, the V gene TRBV28; the match to TRBD1 covers 7 bases. The CDR3 loop spans 16 amino acids. Per germline, CDR1 MDHEN and CDR2 SYDVKM. V shed 6 bases and J 4 bases; nucleotides not matched to a gene: 14. CDR3 sequence: CASRPAPPNRGTEAFF. As DNA, the CDR3 is TGTGCCAGCAGACCCGCCCCCCCAAACAGGGGCACTGAAGCTTTCTTT.

This clonotype has just a few counts. The chain has TRBV6-4 and TRBJ1-1; the match to TRBD1 covers 10 bases. Trimming took 7 bases from V and 2 from J; bases not matched to a gene: 4. The CDR3 has 14 amino acids. In germline, CDR1 is MRHNA, CDR2 SNTAGT. CDR3 in amino acids: CASKTGGFNTEAFF. The CDR3, as DNA: TGTGCCAGCAAGACAGGGGGCTTTAACACTGAAGCTTTCTTT.

This clonotype was detected many times. The chain couples TRBV6-1 to TRBJ2-7, with 7 bases fitting TRBD1. Looked up from germline, CDR1 is MNHNS and CDR2 is SASEGT. CDR3 size: 14 residues. Germline trimming cut 5 bases from V and 2 bases from J; bases unmatched to any gene: 6. CDR3 in amino acids: CASSKYRGPYEQYF. The CDR3, as DNA: TGTGCCAGCAGTAAGTACAGGGGCCCCTACGAGCAGTACTTC.

In this sample, this clonotype turned up a few times. The gene calls are TRBV2 and TRBJ2-7; 9 positions agree with TRBD1. The germline CDR1 and CDR2 sequences are SNHLY and FYNNEI. Unmatched junction bases numbered 4, after V lost 4 bases and J lost 3 bases. The CDR3 is 14 amino acids. In DNA, the CDR3 is TGTGCCAGCAGTGGGGACAGGGAAGACTACGAGCAGTACTTC. This codes for CASSGDREDYEQYF.

This clonotype occurred a few times. CDR3 region: CASTRSVGQGLFGELFF. For the CDR3, the DNA is TGTGCCAGCACACGCTCCGTGGGACAGGGGCTCTTCGGGGAGCTGTTTTTT. The rearrangement links TRBV6-1 to TRBJ2-2, with TRBD1 matching 10 bases. CDR1 and CDR2 (germline): MNHNS, SASEGT. V lost 7 bases, J lost 7 bases, and 15 bases stayed unmatched. The length of the CDR3 is 17 residues.

The chain is built from TRBV13 and TRBJ2-1; TRBD2 aligns across 13 bases. V gave up 5 bases and J gave up 6 bases; unmatched junction bases: 4. Germline V gene data show CDR1 as PRHDT and CDR2 as FYEKMQ (reference sequence). The CDR3 is 15 residues long. The DNA of the CDR3 is TGTGCCAGCAGCCTCGGACTAGCGGGAGCCAATGAGCAGTTCTTC. It yields the protein CASSLGLAGANEQFF. Based on the CDR3 plus reference TRBV13 and TRBJ2-1, the full variable domain is AAGVIQSPRHLIKEKRETATLKCYPIPRHDTVYWYQQGPGQDPQFLISFYEKMQSDKGSIPDRFSAQQFSDYHSELNMSSLELGDSALYFCASSLGLAGANEQFFGPGTRLTVL.

The gene calls are TRBV10-3 and TRBJ1-2, with a tentative D call TRBD1 (5 bases). Germline V CDR1 and CDR2: ENHRY, SYGVKD. Trimming stripped 4 bases from V and 4 bases from J, with 19 bases between. The CDR3 is made up of 16 amino acids. The DNA of the CDR3 is TGTGCCATCAGTGGGACGGGGCAGTCACAACCCTATGGCTACACCTTC. Its protein product is CAISGTGQSQPYGYTF.

The sample holds many counts of this clonotype. The V and J genes are TRBV6-1 and TRBJ1-1; D might be TRBD1 (6 bases). Looked up from germline, CDR1 is MNHNS and CDR2 is SASEGT. Trimming took off 4 bases at V and 4 bases at J, with 13 bases between the two ends. The CDR3 runs 14 residues. As DNA, the CDR3 is TGTGCCAGCAGTGTACAGGGTGGAGGCACTGAAGCTTTCTTT. Its protein product is CASSVQGGGTEAFF.

This clonotype was counted ten times or more. V usage is TRBV12-3 or TRBV12-4 and J usage is TRBJ2-5; the D is unclear. The ends were cut back, 7 bases at V and 5 bases at J, with 8 bases in the middle. The CDR3 length is 11 residues. CDR3 region: CASTDGETQYF. The CDR3 DNA reads TGTGCCAGCACTGATGGGGAGACCCAGTACTTC.

This clonotype was counted a few times. This chain uses TRBV20-1 with TRBJ2-5, with 9 bases that match TRBD1. Germline-derived CDR1 and CDR2 are DFQATT and SNEGSKA (reference sequence). This CDR3 is 15 amino acids long. Trimming cost V 3 bases and J 4 bases; bases outside gene matches: 9. CDR3 in amino acids: CSARADRGVRETQYF. As DNA, the CDR3 is TGCAGTGCTAGGGCCGACAGGGGGGTTCGAGAGACCCAGTACTTC.

This clonotype has at least ten counts. The CDR3 reads CATSEGRSIADGYTF. CDR3 DNA sequence: TGTGCCACCTCGGAGGGGAGGTCGATTGCGGATGGCTACACCTTC. This chain uses TRBV19 with TRBJ1-2, with TRBD1 as a possible D gene (5 bases). Trimming took 10 bases from V and 6 from J, leaving 24 bases between them. Germline CDR1 and CDR2: LNHDA and SQIVND (reference sequence). This CDR3 is 15 amino acids long.